The text below deals with one TCR beta chain. Its cognate antigen is unknown. Sequenced with the Oncomine TCR Beta short-read assay was DNA taken from cultured CD4+ T cells. It was cultured CD4+ T cells from which genomic DNA was extracted. MiXCR was run by TCRdb on the PCR reads, yielding one entry per CDR3 protein. The sample includes roughly 9,000 distinct CDR3 sequences, roughly a third of them seen just once. This specimen belongs to a study of vaccination and CD4 T cells after COVID-19. Study at large: Six males and four females, two Hispanic, made up the convalescents.

Trimming took off 2 bases at V and 4 bases at J, with 7 bases between the two ends. CDR1 is KGHSH, CDR2 LQKENI, per germline. The CDR3 contains 13 residues. Treatment described: roughly ten-day PBMC culture with coronavirus spike peptide pools or control peptides (ViraFEST assay). One should note that the unexposed donor's CD4+ T cells were collected before the COVID-19 pandemic (2011-2018). Via ViraFEST, peptide pools expanded antigen-specific T cells before TCR sequencing. Sequences were obtained from CD4+ T cells from blood, cultured in vitro. This sequence joins TRBV18 and TRBJ2-3; D gene uncertain. This receptor was obtained from a human donor in good health. The CDR3: CASSPMSADTQYF. In DNA, the CDR3 is TGTGCCAGCTCACCAATGTCGGCAGATACGCAGTATTTT. The full variable domain, rest sourced from reference TRBV18 and TRBJ2-3, is NAGVMQNPRHLVRRRGQEARLRCSPMKGHSHVYWYRQLPEEGLKFMVYLQKENIIDESGMPKERFSAEFPKEGPSILRIQQVVRGDSAAYFCASSPMSADTQYFGPGTRLTVL.